The 9 T cell receptor beta chains given below trace back to one sample, sequenced in a study of cytomegalovirus exposure and HLA in healthy donors. The PCR had 60 Vbeta and 13 Jbeta primers. Assay: immunoSEQ multiplex PCR; the TCRdb copy retains only in-frame clones and omits some. This table has roughly 250,000 clones, roughly 81% appearing once. Sequenced: PBMCs. The origin of the receptors is a woman in her thirties or forties in good health and CMV-seropositive.

This sequence joins TRBV7-2 and TRBJ2-3, with a possible D match to TRBD1 (6 bases). There are 14 residues in the CDR3. V lost 5 bases to trimming and J lost 0 bases, with 9 bases between them. Germline V gene data show CDR1 as SGHTA and CDR2 as FQGNSA. The CDR3 reads CASSPDRSTDTQYF. Here the CDR3 DNA reads TGTGCCAGCAGCCCGGACAGAAGCACAGATACGCAGTATTTT.

This sequence joins TRBV27 and TRBJ2-1, with TRBD2 matching 8 bases. Trimming at V came to 6 bases and at J to 9 bases, leaving 10 bases not matched to a gene. The CDR3 runs 14 residues. Germline lookup yields CDR1 MNHEY and CDR2 SMNVEV (reference sequence). CDR3 region: CASRETSARVEQFF. In nucleotides, the CDR3 is TGTGCCAGCAGGGAGACTAGCGCACGTGTTGAGCAGTTCTTC.

V gene TRBV19 combines with J gene TRBJ2-7; 11 bases line up with TRBD2. V gave up 8 bases and J gave up 4 bases; unmatched junction bases: 10. This CDR3 is built from 15 residues. In germline, CDR1 is LNHDA, CDR2 SQIVND (reference sequence). DNA for the CDR3: TGTGCCAGTTCCCGAATAGCGGGAGGGCGGTACGAGCAGTACTTC. Its translation: CASSRIAGGRYEQYF.

The chain has TRBV7-9 and TRBJ2-5; weak D call: TRBD2 (6 bases). The germline V and J ends were trimmed by 1 base and 5 bases, with 14 bases remaining between them. The CDR3 has 15 amino acids. Germline V gives CDR1 SEHNR, CDR2 FQNEAQ (reference sequence). CDR3: CASSLVRERQETQYF. The CDR3 DNA reads as TGTGCCAGCAGCTTAGTGCGGGAAAGGCAGGAGACCCAGTACTTC.

The gene calls are TRBV9 and TRBJ2-7; 7 bases fit TRBD1. CDR3 length: 15 amino acids. Per germline, CDR1 SGDLS and CDR2 YYNGEE. V lost 0 bases, J lost 6 bases, and 9 bases stayed unmatched. The DNA for the CDR3 is TGTGCCAGCAGCGTAGGAGGGACAGACCTTGGCGAGCAGTACTTC. Its protein product is CASSVGGTDLGEQYF. The variable domain in full, with the rest retrieved from reference TRBV9 and TRBJ2-7, is DSGVTQTPKHLITATGQRVTLRCSPRSGDLSVYWYQQSLDQGLQFLIQYYNGEERAKGNILERFSAQQFPDLHSELNLSSLELGDSALYFCASSVGGTDLGEQYFGPGTRLTVT.

The gene calls are TRBV11-1 and TRBJ2-1, with D possibly matching TRBD2 (5 bases). CDR1 and CDR2 (germline): SGHAT, FQDESV (reference sequence). Trimming took 2 bases from V and 9 from J, leaving 20 bases between them. The CDR3 extends over 16 amino acids. The chain's CDR3 is CASSLMDSGWNREQFF. For the CDR3, the DNA is TGTGCCAGCAGCTTAATGGACTCCGGCTGGAATCGTGAGCAGTTCTTC.

The chain has TRBV19 and TRBJ2-2, with TRBD2 matching 14 bases. CDR3 size: 15 residues. V was pared by 4 bases and J by 6 bases, with 1 base of the junction left unmatched. The germline CDR1 and CDR2 sequences are LNHDA and SQIVND (reference sequence). This CDR3 reads CASSTGLAGAGELFF. CDR3 nucleotide sequence: TGTGCCAGTAGTACGGGACTAGCGGGAGCCGGGGAGCTGTTTTTT.

This chain uses TRBV7-9 with TRBJ2-3; TRBD1 is a possible D gene (6 bases). Germline V gives CDR1 SEHNR, CDR2 FQNEAQ (reference sequence). V shed 2 bases and J shed 6 bases, with 9 bases lying between them. The CDR3 loop spans 13 amino acids. In DNA form, the CDR3 reads TGTGCCAGCAGCTTACTGCAGGGGGATACGCAGTATTTT. Encoded protein: CASSLLQGDTQYF.

This chain uses TRBV19 with TRBJ1-1, with D possibly being TRBD1 (6 bases). CDR3 length: 13 amino acids. V dropped 6 bases and J dropped 7 bases, with 15 bases sitting between them. Germline-derived CDR1 and CDR2 are LNHDA and SQIVND (reference sequence). CDR3 DNA: TGTGCCAGTAGCCGAGGGGGAGACAGTGAAGCTTTCTTT. As protein: CASSRGGDSEAFF. The full variable domain, with the rest looked up from reference TRBV19 and TRBJ1-1, is DGGITQSPKYLFRKEGQNVTLSCEQNLNHDAMYWYRQDPGQGLRLIYYSQIVNDFQKGDIAEGYSVSREKKESFPLTVTSAQKNPTAFYLCASSRGGDSEAFFGQGTRLTVV.